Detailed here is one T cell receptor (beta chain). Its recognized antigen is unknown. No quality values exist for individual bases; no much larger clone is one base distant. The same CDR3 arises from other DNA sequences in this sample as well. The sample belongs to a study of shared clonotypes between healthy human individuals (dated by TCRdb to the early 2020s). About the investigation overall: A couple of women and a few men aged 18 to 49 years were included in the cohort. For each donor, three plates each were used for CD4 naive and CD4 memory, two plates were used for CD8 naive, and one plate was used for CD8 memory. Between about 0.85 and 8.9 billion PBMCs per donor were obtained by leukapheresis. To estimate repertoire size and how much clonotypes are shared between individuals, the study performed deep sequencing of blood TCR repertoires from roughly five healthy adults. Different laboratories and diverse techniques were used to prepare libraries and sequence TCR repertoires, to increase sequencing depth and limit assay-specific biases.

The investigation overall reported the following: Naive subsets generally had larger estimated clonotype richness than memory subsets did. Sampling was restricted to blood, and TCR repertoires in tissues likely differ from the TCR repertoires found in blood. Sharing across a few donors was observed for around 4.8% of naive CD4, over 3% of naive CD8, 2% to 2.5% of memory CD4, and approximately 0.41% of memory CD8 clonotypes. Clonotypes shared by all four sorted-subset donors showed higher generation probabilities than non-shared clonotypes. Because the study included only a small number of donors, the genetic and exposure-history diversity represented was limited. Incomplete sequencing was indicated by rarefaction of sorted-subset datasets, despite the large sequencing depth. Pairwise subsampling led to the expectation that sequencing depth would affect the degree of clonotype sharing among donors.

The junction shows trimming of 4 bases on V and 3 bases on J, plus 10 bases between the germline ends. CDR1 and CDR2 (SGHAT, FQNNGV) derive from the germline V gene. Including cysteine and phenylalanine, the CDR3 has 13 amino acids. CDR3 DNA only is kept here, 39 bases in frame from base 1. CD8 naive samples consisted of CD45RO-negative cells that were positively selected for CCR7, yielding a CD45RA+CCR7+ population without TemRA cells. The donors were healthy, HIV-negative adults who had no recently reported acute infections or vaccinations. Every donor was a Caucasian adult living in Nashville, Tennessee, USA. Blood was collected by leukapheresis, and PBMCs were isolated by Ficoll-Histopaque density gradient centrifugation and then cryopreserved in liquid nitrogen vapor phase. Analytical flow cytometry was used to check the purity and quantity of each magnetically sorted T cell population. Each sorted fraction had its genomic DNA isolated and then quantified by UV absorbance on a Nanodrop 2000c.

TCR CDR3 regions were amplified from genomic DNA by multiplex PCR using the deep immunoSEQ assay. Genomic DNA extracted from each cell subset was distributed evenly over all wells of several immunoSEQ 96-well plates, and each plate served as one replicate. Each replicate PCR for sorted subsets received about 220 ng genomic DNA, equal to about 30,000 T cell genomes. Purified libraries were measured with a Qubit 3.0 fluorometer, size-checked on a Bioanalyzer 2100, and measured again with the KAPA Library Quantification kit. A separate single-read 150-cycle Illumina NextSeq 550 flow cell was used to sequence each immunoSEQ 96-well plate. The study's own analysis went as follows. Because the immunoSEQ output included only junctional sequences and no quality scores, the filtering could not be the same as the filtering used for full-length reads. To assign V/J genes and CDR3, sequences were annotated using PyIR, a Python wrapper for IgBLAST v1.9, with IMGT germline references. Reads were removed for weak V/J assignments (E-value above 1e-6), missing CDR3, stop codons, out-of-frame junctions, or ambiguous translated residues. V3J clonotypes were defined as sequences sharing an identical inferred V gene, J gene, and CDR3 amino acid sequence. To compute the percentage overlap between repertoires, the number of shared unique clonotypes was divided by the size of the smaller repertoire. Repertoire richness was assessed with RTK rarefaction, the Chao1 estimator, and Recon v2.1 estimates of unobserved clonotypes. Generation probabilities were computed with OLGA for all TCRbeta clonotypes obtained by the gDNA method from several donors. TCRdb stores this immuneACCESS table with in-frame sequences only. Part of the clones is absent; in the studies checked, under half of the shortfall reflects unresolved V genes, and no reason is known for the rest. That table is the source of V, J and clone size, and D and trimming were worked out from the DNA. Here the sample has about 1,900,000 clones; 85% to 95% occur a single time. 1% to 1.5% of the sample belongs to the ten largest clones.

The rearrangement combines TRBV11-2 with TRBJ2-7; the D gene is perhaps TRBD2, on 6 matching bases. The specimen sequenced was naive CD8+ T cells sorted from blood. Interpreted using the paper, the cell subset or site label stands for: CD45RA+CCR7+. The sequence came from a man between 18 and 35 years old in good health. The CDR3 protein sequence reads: CASSSSTSYEQYF. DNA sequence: TGTGCCAGCAGCTCCTCGACTAGCTACGAGCAGTACTTC.